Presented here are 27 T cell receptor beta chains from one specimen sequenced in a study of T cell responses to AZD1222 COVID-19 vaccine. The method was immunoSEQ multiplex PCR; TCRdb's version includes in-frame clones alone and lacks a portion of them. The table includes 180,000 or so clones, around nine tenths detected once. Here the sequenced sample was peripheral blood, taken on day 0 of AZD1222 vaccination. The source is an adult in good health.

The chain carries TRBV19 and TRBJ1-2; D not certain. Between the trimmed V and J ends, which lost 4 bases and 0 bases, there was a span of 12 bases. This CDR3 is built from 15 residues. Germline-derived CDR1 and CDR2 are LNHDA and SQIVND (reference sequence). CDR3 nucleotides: TGTGCCAGTAGTAGTCCCGGGAGGGCTAACTATGGCTACACCTTC. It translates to CASSSPGRANYGYTF.

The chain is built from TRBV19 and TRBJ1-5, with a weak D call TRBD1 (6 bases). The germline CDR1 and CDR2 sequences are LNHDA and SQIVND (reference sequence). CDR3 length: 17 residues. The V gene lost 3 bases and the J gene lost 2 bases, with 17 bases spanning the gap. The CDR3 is CASSIGAGALGNQPQHF. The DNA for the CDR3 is TGTGCCAGTAGTATCGGTGCAGGGGCCCTTGGCAATCAGCCCCAGCATTTT.

The CDR3 bases are TGTGCCAGCAGTGAGACTCTGGGGACAGGGGAATTCTCTGGGGCCAACGTCCTGACTTTC. This sequence encodes CASSETLGTGEFSGANVLTF. The chain carries TRBV6-1 and TRBJ2-6, with TRBD1 identical over 10 bases. From germline, CDR1 is MNHNS and CDR2 SASEGT. This CDR3 spans 20 amino acids. V was pared by 3 bases and J by 0 bases, with 11 bases of the junction left unmatched.

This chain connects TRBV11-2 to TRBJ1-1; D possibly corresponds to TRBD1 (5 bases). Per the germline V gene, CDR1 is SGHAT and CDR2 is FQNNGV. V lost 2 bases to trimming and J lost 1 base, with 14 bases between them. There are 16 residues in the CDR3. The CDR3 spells CASSLPGLGGNTEAFF. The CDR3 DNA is TGTGCCAGCAGCTTACCAGGGTTGGGGGGGAACACTGAAGCTTTCTTT.

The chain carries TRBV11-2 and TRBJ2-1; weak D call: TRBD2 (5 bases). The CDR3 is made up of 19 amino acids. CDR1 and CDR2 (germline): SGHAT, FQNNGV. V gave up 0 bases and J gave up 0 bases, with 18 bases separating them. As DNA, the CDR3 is TGTGCCAGCAGCTTAGATCAAAGTTCCGGGGTAAGCTCCTACAATGAGCAGTTCTTC. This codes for CASSLDQSSGVSSYNEQFF.

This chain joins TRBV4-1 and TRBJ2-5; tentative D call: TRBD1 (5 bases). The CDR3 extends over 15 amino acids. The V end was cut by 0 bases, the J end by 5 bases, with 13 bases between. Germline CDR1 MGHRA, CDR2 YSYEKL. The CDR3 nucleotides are TGCGCCAGCAGCCAAGAATACCAGGGTGGGGAGACCCAGTACTTC. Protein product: CASSQEYQGGETQYF.

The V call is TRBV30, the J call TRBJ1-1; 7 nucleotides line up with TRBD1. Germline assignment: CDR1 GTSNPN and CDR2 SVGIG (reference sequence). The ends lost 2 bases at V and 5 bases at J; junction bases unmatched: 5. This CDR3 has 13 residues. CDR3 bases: TGTGCCTGGAGTACGCAGGGGGGTACTGAAGCTTTCTTT. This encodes CAWSTQGGTEAFF.

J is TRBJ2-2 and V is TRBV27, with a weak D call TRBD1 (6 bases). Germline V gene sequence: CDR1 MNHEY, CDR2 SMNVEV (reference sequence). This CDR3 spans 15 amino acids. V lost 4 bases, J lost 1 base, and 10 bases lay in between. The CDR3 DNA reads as TGTGCCAGCAGTTCAGGACAGTTGAACACCGGGGAGCTGTTTTTT. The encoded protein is CASSSGQLNTGELFF.

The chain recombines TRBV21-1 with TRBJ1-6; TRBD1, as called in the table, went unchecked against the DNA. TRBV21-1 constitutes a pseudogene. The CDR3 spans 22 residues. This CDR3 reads CASSKEGLMSGGESSYNSPLHF. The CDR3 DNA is TGTGCCAGCAGCAAAGAGGGTCTGATGTCAGGGGGTGAAAGCTCCTATAATTCACCCCTCCACTTT.

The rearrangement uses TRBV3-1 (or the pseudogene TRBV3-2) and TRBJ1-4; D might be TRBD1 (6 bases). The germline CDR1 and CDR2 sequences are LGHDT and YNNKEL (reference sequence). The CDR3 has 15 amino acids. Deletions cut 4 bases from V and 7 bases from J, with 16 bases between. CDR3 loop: CASSPYRDSIEKLFF. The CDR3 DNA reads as TGTGCCAGCAGCCCATACAGGGACTCAATTGAAAAACTGTTTTTT.

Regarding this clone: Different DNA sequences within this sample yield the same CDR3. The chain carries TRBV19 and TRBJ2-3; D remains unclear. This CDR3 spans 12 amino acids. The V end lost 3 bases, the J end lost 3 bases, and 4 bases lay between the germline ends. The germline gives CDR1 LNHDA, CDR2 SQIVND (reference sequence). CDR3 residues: CASSIGTDTQYF. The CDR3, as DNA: TGTGCCAGTAGTATTGGGACAGATACGCAGTATTTT.

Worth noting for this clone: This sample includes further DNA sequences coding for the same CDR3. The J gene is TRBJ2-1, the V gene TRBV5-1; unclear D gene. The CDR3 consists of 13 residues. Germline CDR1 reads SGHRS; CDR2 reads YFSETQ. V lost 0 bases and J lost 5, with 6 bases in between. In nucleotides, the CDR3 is TGCGCCAGCAGCTTGGCTGGTAACAATGAGCAGTTCTTC. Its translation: CASSLAGNNEQFF.

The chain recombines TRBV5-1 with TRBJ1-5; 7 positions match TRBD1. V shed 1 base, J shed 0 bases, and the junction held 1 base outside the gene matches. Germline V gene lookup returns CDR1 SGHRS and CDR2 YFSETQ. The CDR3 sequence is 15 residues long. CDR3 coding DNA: TGCGCCAGCAGCTTGACAGGGGATAGCAATCAGCCCCAGCATTTT. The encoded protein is CASSLTGDSNQPQHF.

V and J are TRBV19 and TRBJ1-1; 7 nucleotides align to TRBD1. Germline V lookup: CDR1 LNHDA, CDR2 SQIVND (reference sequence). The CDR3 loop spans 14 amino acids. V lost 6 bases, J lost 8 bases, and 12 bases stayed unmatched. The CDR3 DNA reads TGTGCCAGTAGCACCGGGACCGCCAGGGGGGAAGCTTTCTTT. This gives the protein CASSTGTARGEAFF.

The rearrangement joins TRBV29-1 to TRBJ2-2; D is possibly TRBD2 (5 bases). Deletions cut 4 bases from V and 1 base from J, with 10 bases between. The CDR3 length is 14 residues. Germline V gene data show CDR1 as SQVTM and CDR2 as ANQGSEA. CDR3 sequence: CSVGTFGNTGELFF. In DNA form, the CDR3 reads TGCAGCGTTGGGACTTTCGGGAACACCGGGGAGCTGTTTTTT.

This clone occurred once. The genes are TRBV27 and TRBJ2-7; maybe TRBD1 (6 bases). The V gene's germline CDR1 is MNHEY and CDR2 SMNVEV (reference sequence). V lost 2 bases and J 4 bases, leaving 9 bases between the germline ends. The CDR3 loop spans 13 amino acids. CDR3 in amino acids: CASSLQGPYEQYF. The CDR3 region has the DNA TGTGCCAGCAGTTTACAGGGGCCTTACGAGCAGTACTTC.

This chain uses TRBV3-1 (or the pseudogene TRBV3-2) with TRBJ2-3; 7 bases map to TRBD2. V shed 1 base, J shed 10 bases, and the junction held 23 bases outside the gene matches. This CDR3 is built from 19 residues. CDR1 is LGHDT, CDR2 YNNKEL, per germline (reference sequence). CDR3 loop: CASSQGPPFGGSSLSAQYF. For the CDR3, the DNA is TGTGCCAGCAGCCAAGGCCCCCCTTTCGGCGGGAGCAGTCTGAGTGCGCAGTATTTT.

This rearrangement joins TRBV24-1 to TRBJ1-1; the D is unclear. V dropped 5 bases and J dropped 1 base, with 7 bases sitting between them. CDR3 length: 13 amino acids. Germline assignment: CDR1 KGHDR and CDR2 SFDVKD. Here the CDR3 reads CATSVRGNTEAFF. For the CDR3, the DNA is TGTGCCACCAGTGTGAGAGGGAACACTGAAGCTTTCTTT.

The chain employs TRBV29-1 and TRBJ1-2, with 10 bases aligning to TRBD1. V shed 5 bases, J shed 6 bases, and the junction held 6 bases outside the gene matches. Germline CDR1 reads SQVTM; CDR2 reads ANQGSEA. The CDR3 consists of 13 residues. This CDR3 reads CSVPGQGRDGYTF. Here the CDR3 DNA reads TGCAGCGTTCCGGGACAGGGGCGAGATGGCTACACCTTC.

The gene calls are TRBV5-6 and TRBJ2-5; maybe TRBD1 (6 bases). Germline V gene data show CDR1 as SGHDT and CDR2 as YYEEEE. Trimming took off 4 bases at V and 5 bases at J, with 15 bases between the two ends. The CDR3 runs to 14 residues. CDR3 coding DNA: TGTGCCAGCAGCGTCAGGGGTCCCAGGGAGACCCAGTACTTC. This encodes CASSVRGPRETQYF.

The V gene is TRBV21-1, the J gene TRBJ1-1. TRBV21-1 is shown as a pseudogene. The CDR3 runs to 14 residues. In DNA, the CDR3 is TGTGCCAGCACCACGCCGGTCGGTGGCACTGAAGCTTTCTTT. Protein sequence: CASTTPVGGTEAFF.

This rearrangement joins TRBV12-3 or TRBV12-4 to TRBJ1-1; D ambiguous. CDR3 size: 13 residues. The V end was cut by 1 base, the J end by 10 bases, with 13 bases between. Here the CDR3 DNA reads TGTGCCAGCAGTTTAGACAGCCCGGCGGGAGCTTTCTTT. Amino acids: CASSLDSPAGAFF.

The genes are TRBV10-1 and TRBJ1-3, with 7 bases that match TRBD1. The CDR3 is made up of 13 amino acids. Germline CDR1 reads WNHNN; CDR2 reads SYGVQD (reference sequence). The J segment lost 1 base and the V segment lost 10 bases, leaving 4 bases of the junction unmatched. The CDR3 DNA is TGCGCCACCCAACAGGGGTCTGGAAACACCATATATTTT. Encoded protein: CATQQGSGNTIYF.

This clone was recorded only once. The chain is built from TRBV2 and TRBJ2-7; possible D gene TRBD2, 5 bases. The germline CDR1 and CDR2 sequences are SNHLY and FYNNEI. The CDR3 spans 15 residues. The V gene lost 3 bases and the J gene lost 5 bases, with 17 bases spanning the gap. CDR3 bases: TGTGCCAGCAGTGAGGTAGAGGGTTTGGGCCACGAGCAGTACTTC. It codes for CASSEVEGLGHEQYF.

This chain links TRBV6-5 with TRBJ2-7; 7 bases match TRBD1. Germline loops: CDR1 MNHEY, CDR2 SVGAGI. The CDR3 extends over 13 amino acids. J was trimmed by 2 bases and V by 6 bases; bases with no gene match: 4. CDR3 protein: CASSWDSAYEQYF. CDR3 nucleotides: TGTGCCAGCAGCTGGGACAGCGCCTACGAGCAGTACTTC.

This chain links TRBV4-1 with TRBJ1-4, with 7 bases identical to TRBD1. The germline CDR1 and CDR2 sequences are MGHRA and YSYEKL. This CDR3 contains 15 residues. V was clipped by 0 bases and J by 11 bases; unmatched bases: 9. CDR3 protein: CASSQDLKTGQKLFF. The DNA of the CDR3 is TGCGCCAGCAGCCAAGATCTAAAGACAGGGCAGAAACTGTTTTTT.

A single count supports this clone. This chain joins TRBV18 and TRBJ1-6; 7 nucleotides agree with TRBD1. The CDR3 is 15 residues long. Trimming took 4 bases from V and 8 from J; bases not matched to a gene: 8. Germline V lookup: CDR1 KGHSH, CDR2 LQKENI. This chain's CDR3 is CASSLRGTEDSPLHF. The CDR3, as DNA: TGTGCCAGCTCACTGCGCGGGACAGAAGATTCACCCCTCCACTTT.